The rows below give T cell receptor beta chains drawn from one sample of a study of T cells in tumors after PD-1 blockade. TCRdb's copy holds only in-frame clones and misses some; the assay was immunoSEQ multiplex PCR. The sample has about 24,000 clones, about 82% seen once; the top ten hold more than 10%. The specimen was PBMCs, collected after anti-PD-1 treatment. Every receptor here comes from a human donor with basal cell carcinoma. The CDR3 runs from the conserved cysteine through the conserved F or W. D genes are given only for firm matches. Some rows have no size entry. The others give once, few or many, or a class for an expanded clone.

d_gene,v_gene,j_gene,abundance,CDR3aa,CDR3nt
-,TRBV5-6,TRBJ1-5,-,CASSLVGAGQPQHF,TGTGCCAGCAGCTTGGTGGGGGCCGGTCAGCCCCAGCATTTT
-,TRBV3-1/TRBV3-2,TRBJ1-2,-,CASSKRTDYGYTF,TGTGCCAGCTCGAAACGGACGGATTATGGCTACACCTTC
TRBD1,TRBV19,TRBJ1-1,-,CASSTRQGRSEAFF,TGTGCCAGTAGTACGAGACAGGGGAGGTCTGAAGCTTTCTTT
-,TRBV5-4,TRBJ2-7,once,CASSLKLINHYEQYF,TGTGCCAGCAGCTTGAAACTAATCAACCACTACGAGCAGTACTTC
-,TRBV3-1/TRBV3-2,TRBJ1-3,once,CASTSWAVGGNTIYF,TGTGCCAGCACTTCATGGGCGGTAGGTGGAAACACCATATATTTT
-,TRBV30,TRBJ1-1,few,CAWSVSGDTEAFF,TGTGCCTGGAGTGTATCCGGGGACACTGAAGCTTTCTTT
-,TRBV30,TRBJ2-2,-,CACHRRDRNTGELFF,TGTGCCTGCCACCGTCGGGACCGAAACACCGGGGAGCTGTTTTTT
-,TRBV6-1,TRBJ2-5,-,CASSEGTNQETQYF,TGTGCCAGCAGTGAAGGAACGAATCAAGAGACCCAGTACTTC
-,TRBV5-1,TRBJ2-5,once,CASSIGSTQYF,TGCGCCAGCAGCATCGGATCGACCCAGTACTTC
-,TRBV12-2,TRBJ1-6,-,CASRSLYRIVNSPLHF,TGTGCAAGTCGCTCCCTTTATCGTATCGTTAATTCACCCCTCCACTTT
TRBD1,TRBV27,TRBJ1-1,once,CASSLSFDREGTEAFF,TGTGCCAGCAGTTTATCCTTCGACAGGGAGGGGACTGAAGCTTTCTTT
-,TRBV5-5,TRBJ2-5,-,CASSLGLRQRPQETQYF,TGTGCCAGCAGCTTGGGGCTGCGTCAGCGACCCCAAGAGACCCAGTACTTC
TRBD1,TRBV7-9,TRBJ1-3,-,CASSGQGAATGNTIYF,TGTGCCAGCAGCGGACAGGGGGCCGCAACTGGAAACACCATATATTTT
-,TRBV6-4,TRBJ2-4,once,CASGNIQYF,TGTGCCAGCGGAAACATTCAGTACTTC
-,TRBV5-8,TRBJ1-5,once,CASSLPPDSNQPQHF,TGTGCCAGCAGCCTACCCCCGGACAGCAATCAGCCCCAGCATTTT
-,TRBV5-1,TRBJ2-4,-,CASSAGTSNIQYF,TGCGCCAGCAGCGCGGGGACGAGTAACATTCAGTACTTC
-,TRBV12-3/TRBV12-4,TRBJ1-2,-,CASRRTGFLGYTF,TGTGCCAGCAGGCGAACAGGGTTCCTAGGCTACACCTTC
TRBD1,TRBV6-2/TRBV6-3,TRBJ1-1,-,CASSYFRTGGLNTEAFF,TGTGCCAGCAGTTACTTTCGGACAGGGGGCCTGAACACTGAAGCTTTCTTT
-,TRBV30,TRBJ2-2,-,CAWEVTGELFF,TGTGCCTGGGAGGTCACCGGGGAGCTGTTTTTT
-,TRBV6-4,TRBJ2-2,-,CASSGTNTGELFF,TGTGCCAGCAGTGGGACGAACACCGGGGAGCTGTTTTTT
TRBD1,TRBV5-1,TRBJ2-7,-,CASSLKQGFYEQYF,TGCGCCAGCAGCTTGAAACAGGGGTTCTACGAGCAGTACTTC
TRBD2,TRBV4-1,TRBJ2-1,-,CASSQESGLAGGHEQFF,TGCGCCAGCAGCCAAGAGTCGGGGCTAGCGGGGGGACATGAGCAGTTCTTC
TRBD1,TRBV6-2/TRBV6-3,TRBJ1-5,-,CASSTDRGPNNQPQHF,TGTGCCAGCAGCACCGACAGGGGGCCCAATAATCAGCCCCAGCATTTT
-,TRBV12-3/TRBV12-4,TRBJ1-4,-,CASSSPPTPKLFF,TGTGCCAGCAGTTCCCCGCCAACACCAAAACTGTTTTTT
TRBD1,TRBV2,TRBJ2-7,-,CASSTRQGASYEQYF,TGTGCCAGCAGTACGAGACAGGGGGCTAGCTACGAGCAGTACTTC
TRBD2,TRBV4-2,TRBJ2-3,-,CASSRTSGPAEGAQYF,TGTGCCAGCAGCCGGACTAGCGGTCCTGCAGAAGGGGCGCAGTATTTT
-,TRBV4-2,TRBJ2-3,-,CASSQERFSTDTQYF,TGTGCCAGCAGCCAAGAACGATTTAGCACAGATACGCAGTATTTT
TRBD1,TRBV2,TRBJ2-6,-,CASSADRAGANVLTF,TGTGCCAGCAGTGCCGACAGGGCTGGGGCCAACGTCCTGACTTTC
-,TRBV5-6,TRBJ1-5,-,CASSSGFYSNQPQHF,TGTGCCAGCAGCTCAGGCTTCTATAGCAATCAGCCCCAGCATTTT
-,TRBV7-9,TRBJ2-6,-,CASSVQGSGANVLTF,TGTGCCAGCAGCGTCCAGGGTTCTGGGGCCAACGTCCTGACTTTC
-,TRBV7-7,TRBJ1-5,few,CASSFRPASNQPQHF,TGTGCTAGCAGCTTTCGGCCGGCCAGCAATCAGCCCCAGCATTTT
-,TRBV9,TRBJ2-3,-,CASSVSYTDTQYF,TGTGCCAGCAGCGTCTCCTACACAGATACGCAGTATTTT
-,TRBV7-8,TRBJ2-7,-,CASGLGQITYEQYF,TGTGCCAGCGGTCTAGGACAGATCACCTACGAGCAGTACTTC
-,TRBV30,TRBJ1-6,-,CAWRTPGGFYNSPLHF,TGTGCCTGGAGAACCCCCGGGGGCTTTTATAATTCACCCCTCCACTTT
-,TRBV27,TRBJ2-3,-,CASSLDSRDTQYF,TGTGCCAGCAGTTTAGACTCCCGGGATACGCAGTATTTT
-,TRBV18,TRBJ1-4,-,CASSPRVSNEKLFF,TGTGCCAGCTCACCCAGGGTCTCTAATGAAAAACTGTTTTTT